A single sample gave rise to the 32 T cell receptor beta chains below, sequenced in a study of T cell responses to AZD1222 COVID-19 vaccine. Repertoires were generated with immunoSEQ multiplex PCR, while TCRdb's copy carries only in-frame clones and drops some. The data contain 140,000 or so clones, 75% to 95% of them singletons. Here the sequenced sample was peripheral blood, taken 28 days after the second dose of the MenACWY control vaccine. The receptors were sampled from an adult who received the MenACWY meningococcal vaccine as a control.

V usage is TRBV5-1 and J usage is TRBJ1-1, with D possibly matching TRBD1 (6 bases). V was clipped by 0 bases and J by 3 bases, with 15 bases between them. Germline V CDR1 and CDR2: SGHRS, YFSETQ. This CDR3 comprises 16 residues. CDR3 loop: CASSLEGGRGDTEAFF. The CDR3, as DNA: TGCGCCAGCAGCTTGGAAGGGGGAAGAGGAGACACTGAAGCTTTCTTT.

Comments on this clone: The junction departs from the called germline gene at one end, perhaps through a read error. This chain connects TRBV27 to TRBJ1-1; D is uncertain. CDR1 is MNHEY, CDR2 SMNVEV, per germline (reference sequence). The CDR3 runs 13 residues. The chain's CDR3 is CASSSRENTEAFF. The CDR3 nucleotides are TGTGCGAGCAGTTCACGCGAGAACACTGAAGCTTTCTTT.

J is TRBJ2-7 and V is TRBV4-3; TRBD2 is a possible D gene (5 bases). V lost 0 bases, J lost 3 bases, and 12 bases lay in between. Germline-derived CDR1 and CDR2 are LGHNA and YSLEER. This CDR3 is built from 15 residues. CDR3 residues: CASSQDPGSYYEQYF. CDR3 nucleotides: TGCGCCAGCAGCCAAGATCCGGGGTCCTACTACGAGCAGTACTTC.

V and J are TRBV5-1 and TRBJ1-1; 10 positions agree with TRBD1. Looked up from germline, CDR1 is SGHRS and CDR2 is YFSETQ. The V gene end was trimmed by 4 bases and the J gene end by 6 bases; junction bases not matched to a gene: 9. The CDR3 has 15 residues. The CDR3 bases are TGCGCCAGCAGCCCCGGGACAGGGGAGATTGCTGAAGCTTTCTTT. Protein sequence: CASSPGTGEIAEAFF.

The chain has TRBV9 and TRBJ2-5, with 9 positions matching TRBD2. J was trimmed by 1 base and V by 0 bases; bases with no gene match: 10. Germline CDR1 reads SGDLS; CDR2 reads YYNGEE. The CDR3 loop spans 18 amino acids. The CDR3 loop reads CASSVVPAGGPLQETQYF. In DNA form, the CDR3 reads TGTGCCAGCAGCGTAGTCCCAGCGGGAGGCCCACTCCAAGAGACCCAGTACTTC.

V is TRBV30 and J is TRBJ1-6; TRBD1 aligns across 7 bases. The germline V gene has CDR1 GTSNPN and CDR2 SVGIG (reference sequence). V gave up 2 bases and J gave up 8 bases; unmatched junction bases: 9. The CDR3 extends over 15 amino acids. The CDR3 here is CAWSFLTGTDSPLHF. CDR3 DNA: TGTGCCTGGAGTTTCCTGACAGGGACGGATTCACCCCTCCACTTT.

This chain joins TRBV19 and TRBJ2-5, with 10 bases matching TRBD1. The CDR3 covers 14 residues. V shed 5 bases, J shed 4 bases, and the junction held 4 bases outside the gene matches. Germline-derived CDR1 and CDR2 are LNHDA and SQIVND (reference sequence). CDR3 sequence (DNA): TGTGCCAGTAGTCTGGGGACAGGGGCAGAGACCCAGTACTTC. It yields the protein CASSLGTGAETQYF.

The rearrangement joins TRBV18 to TRBJ1-2; maybe TRBD1 (5 bases). The CDR3 runs to 13 residues. V was pared by 8 bases and J by 2 bases, with 12 bases between. Germline CDR1 KGHSH, CDR2 LQKENI. This chain's CDR3 is CASAGGGNYGYTF. Written as DNA, the CDR3 is TGTGCCAGCGCCGGGGGGGGGAACTATGGCTACACCTTC.

On this clone itself: This same CDR3 is encoded by further DNA sequences in the sample. V is TRBV7-2 and J is TRBJ2-7, with D unresolved. The V and J ends lost 5 bases and 0 bases respectively, with 5 bases between them. Looked up from germline, CDR1 is SGHTA and CDR2 is FQGNSA. The CDR3 covers 12 residues. This chain's CDR3 is CASSSSSYEQYF. DNA of the CDR3: TGTGCCAGCAGCAGCAGCTCCTACGAGCAGTACTTC.

The rearrangement joins TRBV5-1 to TRBJ1-3; D might be TRBD1 (5 bases). CDR3 length: 13 residues. Trimming removed 1 base from V and 10 bases from J, with 12 bases in between. Germline V gives CDR1 SGHRS, CDR2 YFSETQ. The CDR3 loop is CASSLRQQGTIYF. The CDR3 DNA sequence: TGCGCCAGCAGCTTGCGACAGCAAGGAACCATATATTTT.

The V gene is TRBV9, the J gene TRBJ2-7; D gene uncertain. There are 14 residues in the CDR3. Trimming stripped 0 bases from V and 3 bases from J, with 10 bases between. CDR1 is SGDLS, CDR2 YYNGEE, per germline. CDR3 sequence (DNA): TGTGCCAGCAGCGTAGGGCAGAACAACTACGAGCAGTACTTC. As protein: CASSVGQNNYEQYF. Variable domain in full (rest from reference TRBV9 and TRBJ2-7): DSGVTQTPKHLITATGQRVTLRCSPRSGDLSVYWYQQSLDQGLQFLIQYYNGEERAKGNILERFSAQQFPDLHSELNLSSLELGDSALYFCASSVGQNNYEQYFGPGTRLTVT.

The J gene is TRBJ1-6, the V gene TRBV9; 7 nucleotides agree with TRBD1. The CDR3 is made up of 15 amino acids. The V and J ends lost 3 bases and 7 bases, in that order; junction bases with no gene match: 7. Per germline, CDR1 SGDLS and CDR2 YYNGEE. In DNA, the CDR3 is TGTGCCAGCAGCGCAGCTACAGGGGACAATTCACCCCTCCACTTT. Translating gives CASSAATGDNSPLHF.

Comment on this clone: Within the sample, other DNA sequences also encode this same CDR3. The rearrangement uses TRBV7-9 and TRBJ1-1; D is unresolved. Between the trimmed V and J ends, which lost 2 bases and 2 bases, there was a span of 3 bases. Per the germline V gene, CDR1 is SEHNR and CDR2 is FQNEAQ (reference sequence). The CDR3 has 12 residues. CDR3 residues: CASSLTNTEAFF. As DNA, the CDR3 is TGTGCCAGCAGCTTAACTAACACTGAAGCTTTCTTT.

The chain combines TRBV15 with TRBJ2-2, with D possibly TRBD2 on 5 matching bases. This CDR3 contains 15 residues. The germline gives CDR1 LNHNV, CDR2 YYDKDF (reference sequence). V dropped 1 base and J dropped 5 bases, with 11 bases sitting between them. The CDR3 loop reads CATSRVVTGTGELFF. The DNA for the CDR3 is TGTGCCACCAGCAGAGTTGTGACGGGGACCGGGGAGCTGTTTTTT.

The chain couples TRBV6-5 to TRBJ2-3; D is possibly TRBD1 or TRBD2 (5 bases each). Trimming removed 7 bases at V and 1 base at J, with 15 bases between. Germline V lookup: CDR1 MNHEY, CDR2 SVGAGI. CDR3 length: 15 amino acids. The CDR3 loop is CASKSGGRGTDTQYF. The CDR3 coding sequence is TGTGCCAGCAAAAGTGGGGGAAGAGGCACAGATACGCAGTATTTT.

The V call is TRBV7-9, the J call TRBJ2-7, with a possible D match to TRBD1 (6 bases). Between the trimmed V and J ends, which lost 4 bases and 0 bases, there was a span of 13 bases. CDR1 and CDR2 (germline): SEHNR, FQNEAQ (reference sequence). The CDR3 covers 15 residues. The CDR3 nucleotides read TGTGCCAGCAGCTCTAGACAGGAAATCTCCTACGAGCAGTACTTC. Translation: CASSSRQEISYEQYF.

V and J are TRBV5-6 and TRBJ1-1; 8 bases fit TRBD1. The germline V gene has CDR1 SGHDT and CDR2 YYEEEE. V lost 5 bases, J lost 4 bases, and 7 bases stayed unmatched. The CDR3 is made up of 14 amino acids. The CDR3 reads CASRTQGAGTEAFF. DNA for the CDR3: TGTGCCAGCAGAACGCAGGGGGCAGGCACTGAAGCTTTCTTT.

The CDR3 DNA is TGTGCCAGCAGCTTGGCCGGGGGCCGAGAGACCCAGTACTTC. Translating it yields CASSLAGGRETQYF. This rearrangement joins TRBV5-6 to TRBJ2-5; D could derive from TRBD1 or TRBD2 (6 bases each). CDR1 and CDR2 (germline): SGHDT, YYEEEE. V lost 0 bases and J 4 bases, leaving 10 bases between the germline ends. The CDR3 loop spans 14 amino acids.

The V and J genes are TRBV24-1 and TRBJ1-5; TRBD1 agrees at 9 bases. From germline, CDR1 is KGHDR and CDR2 SFDVKD. V shed 5 bases, J shed 2 bases, and the junction held 3 bases outside the gene matches. This CDR3 has 15 residues. CDR3: CATSGTGEGNQPQHF. CDR3 DNA sequence: TGTGCCACCAGTGGGACAGGGGAGGGCAATCAGCCCCAGCATTTT.

This sequence joins TRBV5-1 and TRBJ2-3, with D possibly called TRBD1 or TRBD2 (6 bases each). The V end lost 1 base, the J end lost 4 bases, and 10 bases lay between the germline ends. The CDR3 has 14 amino acids. Germline V lookup: CDR1 SGHRS, CDR2 YFSETQ. The CDR3 reads CASSLRGQADTQYF. The CDR3 nucleotides read TGCGCCAGCAGCTTGCGGGGGCAGGCAGATACGCAGTATTTT. Full variable domain (missing parts from reference TRBV5-1 and TRBJ2-3): KAGVTQTPRYLIKTRGQQVTLSCSPISGHRSVSWYQQTPGQGLQFLFEYFSETQRNKGNFPGRFSGRQFSNSRSEMNVSTLELGDSALYLCASSLRGQADTQYFGPGTRLTVL.

The J gene is TRBJ1-3, the V gene TRBV3-1 (or the pseudogene TRBV3-2); D remains ambiguous. The CDR3 has 16 amino acids. The germline CDR1 and CDR2 sequences are LGHDT and YNNKEL (reference sequence). V shed 0 bases and J shed 2 bases, with 11 bases lying between them. CDR3: CASSQDALTAGNTIYF. CDR3 bases: TGTGCCAGCAGCCAAGATGCTTTGACGGCTGGAAACACCATATATTTT.

V and J are TRBV5-1 and TRBJ2-1; tentatively, D is TRBD1 or TRBD2 (5 bases each). Germline loops: CDR1 SGHRS, CDR2 YFSETQ. The CDR3 is 15 amino acids. Trimming shortened V by 4 bases and J by 2 bases, and 13 bases separated the two germline ends. CDR3 in amino acids: CASSTDRGAYNEQFF. The CDR3 DNA sequence: TGCGCCAGCAGCACGGACCGAGGGGCCTACAATGAGCAGTTCTTC. The complete variable domain, with remaining parts taken from reference TRBV5-1 and TRBJ2-1, reads KAGVTQTPRYLIKTRGQQVTLSCSPISGHRSVSWYQQTPGQGLQFLFEYFSETQRNKGNFPGRFSGRQFSNSRSEMNVSTLELGDSALYLCASSTDRGAYNEQFFGPGTRLTVL.

CDR3 coding DNA: TGTGCCAGTAGCCCCACATCTACCTCGAACACTGAAGCTTTCTTT. Encoded protein: CASSPTSTSNTEAFF. This sequence joins TRBV19 and TRBJ1-1; D unresolved. The CDR3 covers 15 residues. The germline V gene has CDR1 LNHDA and CDR2 SQIVND (reference sequence). Trimming removed 6 bases from V and 1 base from J, with 15 bases in between.

V usage is TRBV3-1 (or the pseudogene TRBV3-2) and J usage is TRBJ2-1; D may be TRBD2 (5 bases). The CDR3 is 15 amino acids. Germline V gene data show CDR1 as LGHDT and CDR2 as YNNKEL (reference sequence). The ends were cut back, 0 bases at V and 10 bases at J, with 16 bases in the middle. The CDR3 bases are TGTGCCAGCAGCCAAGATATGAGCTCCCCGGGGGAGCAGTTCTTC. It translates to CASSQDMSSPGEQFF.

The rearrangement links TRBV27 to TRBJ1-3, with TRBD1 as a possible D gene (6 bases). CDR3 size: 16 residues. The germline V and J ends were trimmed by 0 bases and 4 bases, with 13 bases remaining between them. Germline CDR1 reads MNHEY; CDR2 reads SMNVEV (reference sequence). The CDR3 DNA is TGTGCCAGCAGTTTATCTCGGCCAGGGGTAGGAAACACCATATATTTT. Protein: CASSLSRPGVGNTIYF.

The gene calls are TRBV5-5 and TRBJ1-5, with a weak D call TRBD1 (6 bases). Germline CDR1 is SGHKS and CDR2 is YYEKEE (reference sequence). Trimming shortened V by 1 base and J by 3 bases, and 14 bases separated the two germline ends. This CDR3 is built from 16 residues. The CDR3, as DNA: TGTGCCAGCAGCTTGTCTTCTGGGACACCCAATCAGCCCCAGCATTTT. Protein: CASSLSSGTPNQPQHF.

This clone came up once. The rearrangement uses TRBV3-1 (or the pseudogene TRBV3-2) and TRBJ1-6, with a possible D match to TRBD1 (5 bases). Trimming shortened V by 0 bases and J by 9 bases, and 12 bases separated the two germline ends. This CDR3 comprises 15 residues. Looked up from germline, CDR1 is LGHDT and CDR2 is YNNKEL (reference sequence). The CDR3 region has the DNA TGTGCCAGCAGCCAAGAGGGGGGGTTGGTTTCACCCCTCCACTTT. Translated, it gives CASSQEGGLVSPLHF.

The chain combines TRBV7-6 with TRBJ1-1; unclear D gene. CDR1 and CDR2 (germline): SGHVS, FNYEAQ. V was shortened by 6 bases and J by 2 bases, with 13 bases between the two germline ends. This CDR3 is 14 amino acids long. CDR3 DNA: TGTGCCAGCAGGCCAACAGCGTTAAACACTGAAGCTTTCTTT. Amino acid sequence: CASRPTALNTEAFF.

This clone was seen a single time. The chain joins TRBV5-1 to TRBJ2-7; D is uncertain. CDR1 and CDR2 from the germline V gene are SGHRS and YFSETQ. Trimming left V 0 bases short and J 5 bases short, with 9 bases between. The CDR3 spans 13 residues. CDR3 nucleotides: TGCGCCAGCAGCTTGGCCGCGGCCGACGAGCAGTACTTC. This encodes CASSLAAADEQYF.

The chain joins TRBV7-2 to TRBJ2-1; D is perhaps TRBD1 (6 bases). The CDR3 spans 13 residues. Germline CDR1 reads SGHTA; CDR2 reads FQGNSA. V lost 5 bases to trimming and J lost 8 bases, with 13 bases between them. CDR3 DNA sequence: TGTGCCAGCAGCACAACAGGGTCGGATGAGCAGTTCTTC. Protein product: CASSTTGSDEQFF.

V is TRBV29-1 and J is TRBJ2-1, with TRBD1 as a possible D gene (5 bases). This CDR3 is 13 amino acids long. The germline V and J ends were trimmed by 4 bases and 3 bases, with 10 bases remaining between them. The germline CDR1 and CDR2 sequences are SQVTM and ANQGSEA. The DNA for the CDR3 is TGCAGCGTTGTAGGGGTCCACTACAATGAGCAGTTCTTC. Its protein is CSVVGVHYNEQFF.

The chain has TRBV9 and TRBJ2-1, with TRBD1 identical over 11 bases. V lost 0 bases and J lost 4; bases outside the gene matches: 6. Germline V gene sequence: CDR1 SGDLS, CDR2 YYNGEE. The CDR3 runs 17 residues. The CDR3 DNA follows: TGTGCCAGCAGCGTAGATTGGAGGGACAGGGGGTACAATGAGCAGTTCTTC. It translates to CASSVDWRDRGYNEQFF.